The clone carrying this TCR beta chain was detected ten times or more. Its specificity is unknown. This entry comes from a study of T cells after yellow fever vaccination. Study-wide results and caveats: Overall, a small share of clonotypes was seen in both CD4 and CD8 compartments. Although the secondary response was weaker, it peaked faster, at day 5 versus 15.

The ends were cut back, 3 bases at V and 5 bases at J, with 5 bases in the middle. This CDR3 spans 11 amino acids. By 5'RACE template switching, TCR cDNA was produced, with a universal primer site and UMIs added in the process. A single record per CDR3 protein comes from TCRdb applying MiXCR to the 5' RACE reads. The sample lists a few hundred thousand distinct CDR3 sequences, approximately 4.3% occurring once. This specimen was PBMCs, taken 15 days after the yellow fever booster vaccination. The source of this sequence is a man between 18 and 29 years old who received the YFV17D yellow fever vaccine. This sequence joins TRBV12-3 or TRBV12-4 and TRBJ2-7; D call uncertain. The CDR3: CASSFGDEQYF. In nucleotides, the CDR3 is TGTGCCAGCAGTTTCGGCGACGAGCAGTACTTC.